A single TCR beta chain is shown here with its context. No antigen is known for it. Donation came from healthy HIV-negative adults that had no recent acute infections or vaccinations. All of the donors resided in Nashville, Tennessee, and each was a Caucasian adult. This record belongs to a study of shared clonotypes between healthy human individuals. CDR3 length: 12 residues. The deep-level immunoSEQ assay was used. Profiled with immunoSEQ multiplex PCR; TCRdb holds only in-frame clones, not every one. The profile shows about 2 million clones, approximately 95% of them singletons. Whole-study results and caveats: Across a handful of donors, naive CD4 shared 5% to 6%, naive CD8 3% to 3.5%, memory CD4 2% to 2.5%, memory CD8 0.4% to 0.5%.

Sample: naive CD4+ T cells sorted from blood. The subset was: CD45RA+ positively selected. The TCR was taken from a man aged 18 to 35 in good health. V is TRBV21-1 and J is TRBJ2-4; TRBD2 was called by the table and not checked on the DNA. TRBV21-1 represents a pseudogene. CDR3 in amino acids: CASRGAKNIQYF. The DNA for the CDR3 is TGTGCCAGCCGAGGGGCCAAAAACATTCAGTACTTC.